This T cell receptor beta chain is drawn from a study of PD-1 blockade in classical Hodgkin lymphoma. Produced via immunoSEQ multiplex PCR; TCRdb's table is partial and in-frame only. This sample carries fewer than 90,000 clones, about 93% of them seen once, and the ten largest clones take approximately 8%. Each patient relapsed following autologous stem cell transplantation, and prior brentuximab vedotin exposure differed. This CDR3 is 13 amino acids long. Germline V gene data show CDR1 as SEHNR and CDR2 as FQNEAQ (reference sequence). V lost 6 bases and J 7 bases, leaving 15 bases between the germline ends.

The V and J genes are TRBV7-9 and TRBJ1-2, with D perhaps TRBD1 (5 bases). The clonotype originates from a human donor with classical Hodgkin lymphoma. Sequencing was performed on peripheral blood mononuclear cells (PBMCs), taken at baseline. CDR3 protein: CASSTVGQGGYTF. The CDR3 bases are TGTGCCAGCAGTACGGTGGGGCAAGGTGGCTACACCTTC. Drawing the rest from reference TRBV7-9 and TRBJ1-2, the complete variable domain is DTGVSQNPRHKITKRGQNVTFRCDPISEHNRLYWYRQTLGQGPEFLTYFQNEAQLEKSRLLSDRFSAERPKGSFSTLEIQRTEQGDSAMYLCASSTVGQGGYTFGSGTRLTVV.